The rows below give T cell receptor beta chains drawn from one sample of a study of blood T cells in healthy people across ages. TCRdb processed the 5' RACE reads anew with MiXCR; each CDR3 protein has one entry. The profile shows hundreds of thousands of distinct CDR3 sequences, roughly 26% of them singletons. Sequenced material: blood. The receptor set was obtained from a woman between 65 and 79 years old in good health. The CDR3 runs from the conserved cysteine through the conserved F or W. The order of the fields is V gene, J gene, CDR3 protein.

v_gene: TRBV7-9; j_gene: TRBJ2-1; CDR3aa: CASSFSPGTQQFF
v_gene: TRBV4-3; j_gene: TRBJ2-4; CDR3aa: CASSQGTGNLAKNIQYF
v_gene: TRBV14; j_gene: TRBJ2-7; CDR3aa: CASSQDMARNYEQYF
v_gene: TRBV15; j_gene: TRBJ1-1; CDR3aa: CATSRPQYNTEAFF
v_gene: TRBV12-3/TRBV12-4; j_gene: TRBJ1-1; CDR3aa: CASSLGTAREAFF
v_gene: TRBV28; j_gene: TRBJ2-5; CDR3aa: CASHPSGWRETQYF
v_gene: TRBV20-1; j_gene: TRBJ2-3; CDR3aa: CSARELGGRRGTDTQYF
v_gene: TRBV7-9; j_gene: TRBJ1-4; CDR3aa: CASSSREGPNEKLFF
v_gene: TRBV7-8; j_gene: TRBJ2-5; CDR3aa: CASSLVLGQETQYF
v_gene: TRBV5-1; j_gene: TRBJ2-2; CDR3aa: CASSPGPRDGELFF
v_gene: TRBV24-1; j_gene: TRBJ2-7; CDR3aa: CATSDGSTGTYEQYF
v_gene: TRBV27; j_gene: TRBJ2-5; CDR3aa: CASRRLAGDQETQYF
v_gene: TRBV20-1; j_gene: TRBJ2-6; CDR3aa: CSAAGLVRRGANVLTF
v_gene: TRBV6-5; j_gene: TRBJ2-5; CDR3aa: CASSYSRGAETQYF
v_gene: TRBV29-1; j_gene: TRBJ2-7; CDR3aa: CSVGVLGGEQYF
v_gene: TRBV3-1; j_gene: TRBJ2-1; CDR3aa: CASSELAPNEQFF
v_gene: TRBV29-1; j_gene: TRBJ1-4; CDR3aa: CSVEDQATTGEKLFF
v_gene: TRBV6-1; j_gene: .; CDR3aa: CASSRLPGNNEQFF
v_gene: TRBV28; j_gene: TRBJ2-7; CDR3aa: CASSSYRVKYF
v_gene: TRBV28; j_gene: TRBJ1-4; CDR3aa: CASSVPPRYKLFF
v_gene: TRBV7-2; j_gene: TRBJ2-3; CDR3aa: CASSLASMGMGFTDTQYF
v_gene: TRBV3-1; j_gene: TRBJ2-7; CDR3aa: CASSRDYLSYEQYF
v_gene: TRBV28; j_gene: TRBJ2-2; CDR3aa: CASSSLTGVAGELFF
v_gene: TRBV7-3; j_gene: TRBJ1-1; CDR3aa: CASGTPLGGAEAFF
v_gene: TRBV28; j_gene: TRBJ2-7; CDR3aa: CASSLSGRQGSYEQYF
v_gene: TRBV18; j_gene: TRBJ1-4; CDR3aa: CASSPGSEEKLFF
v_gene: TRBV29-1; j_gene: TRBJ1-4; CDR3aa: CSADGGNEKLFF
v_gene: TRBV10-3; j_gene: TRBJ2-6; CDR3aa: CAIRGYSGANVLTF
v_gene: TRBV14; j_gene: TRBJ1-4; CDR3aa: CASSPQTGDGNEKLFF
v_gene: TRBV7-2; j_gene: TRBJ2-1; CDR3aa: CASSTSGTMPQFF
v_gene: TRBV9; j_gene: TRBJ2-1; CDR3aa: CASSSGTKQFF
v_gene: TRBV14; j_gene: TRBJ2-7; CDR3aa: CAGSRQGLGGEQYF
v_gene: TRBV10-3; j_gene: TRBJ1-4; CDR3aa: CATSIMGSEKLFF
v_gene: TRBV3-1; j_gene: TRBJ2-4; CDR3aa: CASSPRGQAVAKNIQYF
v_gene: TRBV12-3/TRBV12-4; j_gene: TRBJ2-2; CDR3aa: CASSFIMGLANTGELFF
v_gene: TRBV28; j_gene: TRBJ1-2; CDR3aa: CASSLGGLEYGYTF
v_gene: TRBV5-1; j_gene: TRBJ1-4; CDR3aa: CASSLGHQEATNEKLFF
v_gene: TRBV6-6; j_gene: TRBJ1-4; CDR3aa: CASSYTGVSNEKLFF
v_gene: TRBV7-2; j_gene: TRBJ2-7; CDR3aa: CASSVGLAGLYEQYF
v_gene: TRBV3-1; j_gene: TRBJ1-5; CDR3aa: CASSPGRGNQPQHF
v_gene: TRBV11-2; j_gene: .; CDR3aa: CASSIVHEQYF
v_gene: TRBV3-1; j_gene: TRBJ1-3; CDR3aa: CASSPRQGSSGNTIYF
v_gene: TRBV5-1; j_gene: TRBJ2-1; CDR3aa: CASSLDGLAYNEQFF
v_gene: TRBV20-1; j_gene: TRBJ2-7; CDR3aa: CSARDPMGDRPYEQYF
v_gene: TRBV3-1; j_gene: TRBJ2-3; CDR3aa: CASSQGEGTQYF